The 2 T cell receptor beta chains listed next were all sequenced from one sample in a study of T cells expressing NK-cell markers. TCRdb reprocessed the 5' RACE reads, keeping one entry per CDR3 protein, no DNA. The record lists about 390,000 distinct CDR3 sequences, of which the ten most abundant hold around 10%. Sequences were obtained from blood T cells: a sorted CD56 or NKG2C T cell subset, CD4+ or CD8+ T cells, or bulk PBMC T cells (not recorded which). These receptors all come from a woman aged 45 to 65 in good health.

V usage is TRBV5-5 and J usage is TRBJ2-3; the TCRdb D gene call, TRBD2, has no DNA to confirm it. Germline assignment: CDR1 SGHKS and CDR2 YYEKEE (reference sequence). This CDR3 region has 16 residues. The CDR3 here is CASSPGSAGGADTQYF.

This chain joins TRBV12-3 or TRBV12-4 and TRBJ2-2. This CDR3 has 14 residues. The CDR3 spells CASSLLGFAGELFF.